The sequence of this T cell receptor (beta chain) was determined in a study of response to subunit inactivated influenza vaccine. Study results and limitations: Each seasonal influenza vaccination recruits few new T cells, the authors suggested.

TCRdb reprocessed the RT-PCR reads with MiXCR, giving one entry per CDR3 protein. This sample carries approximately 530,000 distinct CDR3 sequences, about 7.6% of them seen once, and the ten largest clones take approximately 12%. This clonotype was counted a few times. The antigen is undetermined. From germline, CDR1 is MNHNS and CDR2 SASEGT. CDR3 length: 14 residues. Deletions cut 1 base from V and 5 bases from J, with 11 bases between. Material: PBMCs from blood, obtained approximately 25 months after vaccination. The rearrangement joins TRBV6-1 to TRBJ2-5, with a possible D match to TRBD1 (5 bases). The origin of this receptor is a man aged 50 to 75 who received an inactivated influenza vaccine. CDR3 nucleotides: TGTGCCAGCAGTGAAGACAGGCTAAGGGAGACCCAGTACTTC. Translating it yields CASSEDRLRETQYF.